The 13 T cell receptor beta chains in this list originate from one sample, sequenced in a study of blood T cell repertoires in COVID-19. Some clones are missing from TCRdb's copy, which holds only in-frame ones; the method was immunoSEQ multiplex PCR. There are about 300,000 clones in the sample; around 92% occur only once, and less than 2% lies in the top ten. The specimen was peripheral blood. The receptors were gathered from a woman under 40 with COVID-19, enrolled during active disease.

The rearrangement joins TRBV5-5 to TRBJ2-1, with TRBD2 matching over 9 bases. The J segment lost 3 bases and the V segment lost 5 bases, leaving 9 bases of the junction unmatched. The CDR3 sequence is 16 residues long. Germline assignment: CDR1 SGHKS and CDR2 YYEKEE (reference sequence). CDR3 sequence: CASRGMRLADYNEQFF. CDR3 nucleotide sequence: TGTGCCAGCAGGGGGATGAGACTAGCGGACTACAATGAGCAGTTCTTC.

The chain links TRBV25-1 to TRBJ1-2; 11 bases are a match to TRBD1. The CDR3 loop spans 13 amino acids. J gave up 4 bases and V 7 bases, and 2 bases lay outside the gene matches. Germline values: CDR1 MGHDK, CDR2 SYGVNS. CDR3 sequence reads: CASTGTGGYGYTF. As DNA, the CDR3 is TGTGCCAGCACCGGGACAGGGGGCTATGGCTACACCTTC.

The chain links TRBV11-3 to TRBJ2-1; 13 nucleotides agree with TRBD2. The CDR3 is 15 residues long. Trimming removed 0 bases from V and 15 bases from J; junction bases left unmatched: 8. Germline V gene sequence: CDR1 SGHNT, CDR2 YENEEA. CDR3 region: CASSLEGLAGSERFF. The CDR3 DNA follows: TGTGCCAGCAGCTTAGAGGGACTAGCGGGGTCGGAACGGTTCTTC.

This chain connects TRBV19 to TRBJ1-1, with 7 bases aligning to TRBD1. CDR3 length equals 15 residues. Germline loops: CDR1 LNHDA, CDR2 SQIVND (reference sequence). V was pared by 1 base and J by 8 bases, with 10 bases of the junction left unmatched. CDR3: CASSIAGRGGREAFF. The CDR3 coding sequence is TGTGCCAGTAGTATAGCCGGGCGAGGGGGCAGGGAAGCTTTCTTT.

The rearrangement uses TRBV5-1 and TRBJ2-7; 9 nucleotides match TRBD1. The trim removed 4 bases at V and 4 bases at J, leaving 9 bases unmatched. The CDR3 is made up of 15 amino acids. Per germline, CDR1 SGHRS and CDR2 YFSETQ. The DNA of the CDR3 is TGCGCCAGCAGCATAGGACAGGGGATCGGATACGAGCAGTACTTC. Translating it yields CASSIGQGIGYEQYF.

The rearrangement joins TRBV6-2 or TRBV6-3 to TRBJ2-1, with a possible D match to TRBD1 (5 bases). V was shortened by 0 bases and J by 9 bases, with 12 bases between the two germline ends. Germline CDR1 and CDR2: MNHEY and SVGEGT. The length of the CDR3 is 14 residues. The CDR3, as DNA: TGTGCCAGCAGTTACTCGGGCCCAAGGGGTGAGCAGTTCTTC. It is translated as CASSYSGPRGEQFF.

On this clone: Other DNA sequences of this sample code for an identical CDR3. V is TRBV27 and J is TRBJ1-6; a possible D gene is TRBD1 (5 bases). This CDR3 comprises 13 residues. V dropped 6 bases and J dropped 9 bases, with 12 bases sitting between them. Germline CDR1 reads MNHEY; CDR2 reads SMNVEV (reference sequence). CDR3 nucleotides: TGTGCCAGCAGAGGAGGGACGGGTTCACCCCTCCACTTT. Amino acids: CASRGGTGSPLHF.

The chain has TRBV6-5 and TRBJ2-5; D gene unclear. Trimming left V 6 bases short and J 3 bases short, with 5 bases between. The germline V gene has CDR1 MNHEY and CDR2 SVGAGI. The CDR3 is 11 amino acids. The CDR3 sequence is CASSEKETQYF. CDR3 DNA: TGTGCCAGCAGCGAGAAAGAGACCCAGTACTTC.

This rearrangement joins TRBV14 to TRBJ1-2; D uncertain. CDR1 is SGHDN, CDR2 FVKESK, per germline. Deletions cut 4 bases from V and 4 bases from J, with 19 bases between. The CDR3 runs to 16 residues. The CDR3 is CASSPRRSPFPYGYTF. As DNA, the CDR3 is TGTGCCAGCAGCCCCCGACGGAGCCCTTTCCCCTATGGCTACACCTTC.

In this sample, this clone turned up a few times. The chain is built from TRBV11-2 and TRBJ2-1, with D possibly being TRBD2 (6 bases). The germline V and J ends were trimmed by 3 bases and 2 bases, with 11 bases remaining between them. The CDR3 contains 15 residues. In germline, CDR1 is SGHAT, CDR2 FQNNGV. The CDR3 DNA reads TGTGCCAGCAGCTTTGCCGGGAGCCCCTACAATGAGCAGTTCTTC. As protein: CASSFAGSPYNEQFF. Using reference TRBV11-2 and TRBJ2-1 for the parts outside the CDR3, the full variable domain is EAGVAQSPRYKIIEKRQSVAFWCNPISGHATLYWYQQILGQGPKLLIQFQNNGVVDDSQLPKDRFSAERLKGVDSTLKIQPAKLEDSAVYLCASSFAGSPYNEQFFGPGTRLTVL.

The rearrangement uses TRBV14 and TRBJ2-1; tentatively, D is TRBD1 (6 bases). Germline CDR1 is SGHDN and CDR2 is FVKESK. This CDR3 region has 17 residues. V lost 5 bases to trimming and J lost 0 bases, with 17 bases between them. The CDR3 here is CASSGSTGAGSYNEQFF. The CDR3 DNA follows: TGTGCCAGCAGCGGCTCGACAGGAGCCGGCTCCTACAATGAGCAGTTCTTC.

The rearrangement links TRBV4-3 to TRBJ2-7, with D maybe TRBD1 (5 bases). V gave up 4 bases and J gave up 1 base, with 14 bases separating them. The CDR3 sequence is 15 residues long. CDR1 is LGHNA, CDR2 YSLEER, per germline. The CDR3 coding sequence is TGCGCCAGCAGCCCATCTCCGACAGCTTCCTACGAGCAGTACTTC. Translated, it gives CASSPSPTASYEQYF.

The chain joins TRBV6-1 to TRBJ2-5, with a weak D call TRBD1 (5 bases). Trimming removed 1 base at V and 4 bases at J, with 10 bases between. The CDR3 has 14 residues. The germline gives CDR1 MNHNS, CDR2 SASEGT. The CDR3 protein is CASSEGGTGETQYF. CDR3 sequence (DNA): TGTGCCAGCAGTGAAGGGGGCACAGGAGAGACCCAGTACTTC.